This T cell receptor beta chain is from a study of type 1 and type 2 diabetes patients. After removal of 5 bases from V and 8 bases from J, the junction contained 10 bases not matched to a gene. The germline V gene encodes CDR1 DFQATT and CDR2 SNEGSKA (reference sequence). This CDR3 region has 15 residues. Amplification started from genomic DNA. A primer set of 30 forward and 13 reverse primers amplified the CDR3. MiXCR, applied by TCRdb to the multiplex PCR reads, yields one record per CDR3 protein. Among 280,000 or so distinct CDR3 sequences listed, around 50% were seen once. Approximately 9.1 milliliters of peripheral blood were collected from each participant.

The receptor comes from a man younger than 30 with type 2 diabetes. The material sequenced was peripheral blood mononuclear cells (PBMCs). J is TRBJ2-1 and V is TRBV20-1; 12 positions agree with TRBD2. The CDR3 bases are TGCAGTGCTCCCTTCTTGACTAGCGGGAGAGATGAGCAGTTCTTC. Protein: CSAPFLTSGRDEQFF.